The subject of this entry is one TCR beta chain. This CDR3 is also generated by other DNA sequences in the sample. The sample comes from a study of shared clonotypes between healthy human individuals. Sorted-subset replicate PCR reactions were performed with around 200 ng DNA, corresponding to some 32,000 T cell genomes. The protocol was immunoSEQ multiplex PCR, while the TCRdb copy is restricted to in-frame clones and leaves out a portion. This table has about 2 million clones, 90% to 95% appearing once. CDR1 is SQVTM, CDR2 ANQGSEA, per germline. V was cut by 1 base and J by 4 bases, with 7 bases left in between. The CDR3 is made up of 12 amino acids.

The chain couples TRBV29-1 to TRBJ1-2; the D is unclear. The TCR originated in a man aged 18-30 years in good health. The sequenced sample was naive CD4+ T cells sorted from blood. The subset denotes: CD45RA+ positively selected. This CDR3 reads CSVEVSTYGYTF. The CDR3 DNA follows: TGCAGCGTTGAAGTCTCGACCTATGGCTACACCTTC.